This TCR beta chain was captured in a study of blood T cell repertoires in COVID-19. Study at large: In each case, the material was cDNA or gDNA derived from T cells, B-cell-depleted T cells, or PBMCs.

Some clones are missing from TCRdb's copy, which holds only in-frame ones; the method was immunoSEQ multiplex PCR. This sample has about 130,000 clones, with about 88% found just once. Germline lookup yields CDR1 LGHDT and CDR2 YNNKEL (reference sequence). With 10 bases removed from V and 1 base from J, the gap between germline ends came to 9 bases. The CDR3 totals 12 residues. This sequence was found in a woman aged 50 to 60 who had recovered from COVID-19. The sample was PBMCs or T cells enriched from blood (not recorded which). The chain is built from TRBV3-1 (or the pseudogene TRBV3-2) and TRBJ2-3; possible D gene TRBD2, 5 bases. The CDR3 loop is CATEGGTDTQYF. As DNA, the CDR3 is TGTGCCACCGAGGGCGGCACAGATACGCAGTATTTT.